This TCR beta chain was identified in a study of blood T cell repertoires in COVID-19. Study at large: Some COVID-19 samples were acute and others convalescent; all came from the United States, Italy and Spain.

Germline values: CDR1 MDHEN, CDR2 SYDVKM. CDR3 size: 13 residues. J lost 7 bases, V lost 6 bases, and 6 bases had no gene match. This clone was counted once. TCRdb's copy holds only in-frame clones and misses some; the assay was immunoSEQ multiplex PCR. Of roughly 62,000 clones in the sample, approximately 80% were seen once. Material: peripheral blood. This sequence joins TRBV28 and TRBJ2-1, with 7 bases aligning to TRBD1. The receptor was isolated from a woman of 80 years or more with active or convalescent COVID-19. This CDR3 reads CASSLYRGNEQFF. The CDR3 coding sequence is TGTGCCAGCAGCCTATACAGGGGAAATGAGCAGTTCTTC.